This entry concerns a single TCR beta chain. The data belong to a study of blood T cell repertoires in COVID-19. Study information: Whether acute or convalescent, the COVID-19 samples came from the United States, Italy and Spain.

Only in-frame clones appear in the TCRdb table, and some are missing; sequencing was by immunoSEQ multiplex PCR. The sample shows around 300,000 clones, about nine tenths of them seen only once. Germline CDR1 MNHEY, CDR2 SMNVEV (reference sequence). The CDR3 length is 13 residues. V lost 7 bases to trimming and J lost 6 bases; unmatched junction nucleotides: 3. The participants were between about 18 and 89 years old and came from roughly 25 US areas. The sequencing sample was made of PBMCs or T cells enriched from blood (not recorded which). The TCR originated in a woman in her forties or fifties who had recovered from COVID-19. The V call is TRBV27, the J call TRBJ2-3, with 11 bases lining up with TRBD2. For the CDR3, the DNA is TGTGCCAGCACTAGCGGGAGGTTGGATACGCAGTATTTT. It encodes CASTSGRLDTQYF.